A selection of T cell receptor beta chains follows, all from one sample in a study of shared clonotypes between healthy human individuals. TCRdb keeps only in-frame clones here, not all; method: immunoSEQ multiplex PCR. This table holds under 2.5 million clones, approximately 90% found once. Specimen: naive CD4+ T cells from PBMCs. The receptors come from a man between 18 and 35 years old in good health. Some clones in this sample may be carry-over from other donors' samples. Both conserved end residues are part of each CDR3. Each record gives: D gene, J gene, V gene, clone size, CDR3 protein, CDR3 DNA. The D gene is left open where the match is weak. Some rows have no size entry. The others give once, few or many, or a class for an expanded clone.

D: TRBD1
J: TRBJ1-2
V: TRBV7-9
size: .
CDR3: CASSAGTGVGYGYTF
DNA: TGTGCCAGCAGCGCTGGGACAGGGGTCGGCTATGGCTACACCTTC

D: .
J: TRBJ2-2
V: TRBV2
size: once
CDR3: CASREASGGELFF
DNA: TGTGCCAGCAGAGAGGCGTCTGGCGGGGAGCTGTTTTTT

D: TRBD1
J: TRBJ2-3
V: TRBV6-1
size: once
CDR3: CASRQGAADTQYF
DNA: TGTGCCAGCAGGCAGGGGGCGGCAGATACGCAGTATTTT

D: TRBD1
J: TRBJ2-2
V: TRBV10-3
size: .
CDR3: CAISELLGTGPRTGELFF
DNA: TGTGCCATCAGTGAGCTTTTGGGGACAGGGCCTAGGACCGGGGAGCTGTTTTTT

D: TRBD2
J: TRBJ2-5
V: TRBV5-1
size: .
CDR3: CASSPGTSGSQETQYF
DNA: TGCGCCAGCAGCCCCGGGACTAGCGGGTCCCAAGAGACCCAGTACTTC

D: .
J: TRBJ2-5
V: TRBV4-1
size: .
CDR3: CASSQVPRETQYF
DNA: TGCGCCAGCAGCCAAGTTCCACGAGAGACCCAGTACTTC

D: .
J: TRBJ2-1
V: TRBV5-1
size: .
CDR3: CASSQIQGNEQFF
DNA: TGCGCCAGCAGCCAGATTCAGGGGAATGAGCAGTTCTTC

D: .
J: TRBJ1-5
V: TRBV19
size: .
CDR3: CASSIVGGNQPQHF
DNA: TGTGCCAGTAGTATAGTTGGAGGCAATCAGCCCCAGCATTTT

D: .
J: TRBJ2-1
V: TRBV28
size: .
CDR3: CASSLWRAQGSYNEQFF
DNA: TGTGCCAGCAGTTTATGGAGAGCCCAGGGGTCCTACAATGAGCAGTTCTTC

D: .
J: TRBJ1-3
V: TRBV6-1
size: .
CDR3: CASSVNRRGSGNTIYF
DNA: TGTGCCAGCAGTGTAAACAGAAGGGGCTCTGGAAACACCATATATTTT

D: .
J: TRBJ2-4
V: TRBV9
size: once
CDR3: CASSFTGIAKNIQYF
DNA: TGTGCCAGCAGCTTCACAGGGATAGCCAAAAACATTCAGTACTTC

D: TRBD2
J: TRBJ2-3
V: TRBV9
size: once
CDR3: CASSSSGGHTDTQYF
DNA: TGTGCCAGCAGCAGTAGCGGGGGCCACACAGATACGCAGTATTTT

D: TRBD1
J: TRBJ2-7
V: TRBV9
size: .
CDR3: CASSVAGTGIHEQYF
DNA: TGTGCCAGCAGCGTGGCCGGGACAGGGATCCACGAGCAGTACTTC

D: TRBD1
J: TRBJ2-5
V: TRBV29-1
size: .
CDR3: CSVVRQGRGEETQYF
DNA: TGCAGCGTCGTTAGACAGGGAAGAGGAGAAGAGACCCAGTACTTC

D: TRBD2
J: TRBJ2-1
V: TRBV9
size: .
CDR3: CASSDVAGSSYNEQFF
DNA: TGTGCCAGCAGCGACGTAGCGGGGAGCTCCTACAATGAGCAGTTCTTC

D: TRBD2
J: TRBJ2-1
V: TRBV2
size: once
CDR3: CASSETSAYNEQFF
DNA: TGTGCCAGCAGTGAGACTAGCGCCTACAATGAGCAGTTCTTC

D: TRBD2
J: TRBJ2-1
V: TRBV27
size: .
CDR3: CASSLTTSGFNEQFF
DNA: TGTGCCAGCAGTTTAACGACTAGCGGGTTCAATGAGCAGTTCTTC

D: TRBD2
J: TRBJ2-1
V: TRBV2
size: .
CDR3: CASLPREALYNEQFF
DNA: TGTGCCTCCCTGCCGCGGGAGGCTTTATACAATGAGCAGTTCTTC

D: .
J: TRBJ2-7
V: TRBV19
size: .
CDR3: CASRPGTLSYEQYF
DNA: TGTGCCAGTCGCCCCGGGACTCTATCCTACGAGCAGTACTTC

D: TRBD1
J: TRBJ2-2
V: TRBV19
size: .
CDR3: CASSRGTGVTGELFF
DNA: TGTGCCAGTAGTCGCGGGACAGGGGTCACCGGGGAGCTGTTTTTT

D: TRBD1
J: TRBJ1-5
V: TRBV19
size: .
CDR3: CATKDRVRQPQHF
DNA: TGTGCCACCAAGGACAGGGTAAGGCAGCCCCAGCATTTT

D: .
J: TRBJ2-2
V: TRBV5-4
size: .
CDR3: CASSWGPLEGELFF
DNA: TGTGCCAGCAGCTGGGGGCCGTTGGAGGGGGAGCTGTTTTTT

D: .
J: TRBJ2-7
V: TRBV6-5
size: .
CDR3: CASSVWDIMLEQYF
DNA: TGTGCCAGCAGCGTCTGGGACATCATGCTCGAGCAGTACTTC

D: .
J: TRBJ2-7
V: TRBV28
size: .
CDR3: CASSPQGRTLEQYF
DNA: TGTGCCAGCAGTCCGCAGGGTAGAACTCTCGAGCAGTACTTC

D: TRBD1
J: TRBJ1-4
V: TRBV11-2
size: .
CDR3: CASSWAGGEKLFF
DNA: TGTGCCAGCAGCTGGGCAGGGGGCGAAAAACTGTTTTTT

D: .
J: TRBJ2-1
V: TRBV5-1
size: .
CDR3: CASSSLPGAEQFF
DNA: TGCGCCAGCAGCTCGCTTCCCGGGGCTGAGCAGTTCTTC

D: TRBD1
J: TRBJ2-7
V: TRBV6-5
size: .
CDR3: CASSYTGTGGYEQYF
DNA: TGTGCCAGCAGTTACACCGGGACAGGGGGCTACGAGCAGTACTTC

D: .
J: TRBJ2-2
V: TRBV6-5
size: .
CDR3: CASSTPSGELFF
DNA: TGTGCCAGCAGTACCCCTTCCGGGGAGCTGTTTTTT

D: .
J: TRBJ1-1
V: TRBV20-1
size: few
CDR3: CSAPGVGEAFF
DNA: TGCAGTGCACCGGGGGTAGGAGAAGCTTTCTTT

D: .
J: TRBJ2-2
V: TRBV30
size: few
CDR3: CAWSRDTGELFF
DNA: TGTGCCTGGTCTAGAGACACCGGGGAGCTGTTTTTT

D: TRBD1
J: TRBJ1-2
V: TRBV5-1
size: once
CDR3: CASSLAGTGVGYTF
DNA: TGCGCCAGCAGCTTGGCTGGGACAGGGGTGGGCTACACCTTC

D: .
J: TRBJ2-3
V: TRBV29-1
size: .
CDR3: CSVLIGRGTDTQYF
DNA: TGCAGCGTTTTAATCGGGAGAGGAACAGATACGCAGTATTTT

D: TRBD2
J: TRBJ2-1
V: TRBV27
size: .
CDR3: CASSSRLAGANEQFF
DNA: TGTGCCAGCAGTTCTAGGCTAGCGGGAGCCAATGAGCAGTTCTTC

D: .
J: TRBJ1-1
V: TRBV18
size: .
CDR3: CASSPRQMNTEAFF
DNA: TGTGCCAGCTCACCACGACAGATGAACACTGAAGCTTTCTTT

D: TRBD2
J: TRBJ2-7
V: TRBV14
size: .
CDR3: CASSLAGVSVQYF
DNA: TGTGCCAGCAGCCTAGCGGGGGTGTCCGTGCAGTACTTC

D: TRBD1
J: TRBJ1-2
V: TRBV28
size: few
CDR3: CASSWGQGNYGYTF
DNA: TGTGCCAGCAGTTGGGGACAGGGGAACTATGGCTACACCTTC

D: .
J: TRBJ2-1
V: TRBV5-1
size: .
CDR3: CASSLDAASYNEQFF
DNA: TGCGCCAGCAGCTTGGATGCGGCCTCCTACAATGAGCAGTTCTTC

D: .
J: TRBJ1-2
V: TRBV6-5
size: .
CDR3: CASSYSGATAMGYTF
DNA: TGTGCCAGCAGTTACTCAGGGGCGACTGCTATGGGCTACACCTTC

D: TRBD1
J: TRBJ2-7
V: TRBV18
size: .
CDR3: CASSPGTGGWYEQYF
DNA: TGTGCCAGCTCACCAGGGACAGGGGGTTGGTACGAGCAGTACTTC

D: TRBD1
J: TRBJ1-1
V: TRBV5-1
size: .
CDR3: CASSLKRGQAENTEAFF
DNA: TGCGCCAGCAGCTTAAAAAGGGGACAGGCAGAGAACACTGAAGCTTTCTTT

D: .
J: TRBJ1-5
V: TRBV18
size: .
CDR3: CASSPHRDFSQGHF
DNA: TGTGCCAGCTCACCACATAGGGACTTCTCCCAGGGGCATTTT

D: TRBD2
J: TRBJ2-3
V: TRBV7-2
size: .
CDR3: CASSLAGVTGVRDTQYF
DNA: TGTGCCAGCAGCCTTGCGGGGGTAACGGGAGTACGAGATACGCAGTATTTT

D: .
J: TRBJ2-7
V: TRBV5-5
size: .
CDR3: CASTRPPYEQYF
DNA: TGTGCCAGCACCAGACCACCCTACGAGCAGTACTTC

D: .
J: TRBJ1-5
V: TRBV7-8
size: .
CDR3: CASSSSIGQPQHF
DNA: TGTGCCAGCAGCTCTTCCATCGGTCAGCCCCAGCATTTT

D: TRBD1
J: TRBJ1-2
V: TRBV5-5
size: .
CDR3: CASSTRPTGYDGYTF
DNA: TGTGCCAGCAGCACGCGGCCGACAGGGTATGATGGCTACACCTTC